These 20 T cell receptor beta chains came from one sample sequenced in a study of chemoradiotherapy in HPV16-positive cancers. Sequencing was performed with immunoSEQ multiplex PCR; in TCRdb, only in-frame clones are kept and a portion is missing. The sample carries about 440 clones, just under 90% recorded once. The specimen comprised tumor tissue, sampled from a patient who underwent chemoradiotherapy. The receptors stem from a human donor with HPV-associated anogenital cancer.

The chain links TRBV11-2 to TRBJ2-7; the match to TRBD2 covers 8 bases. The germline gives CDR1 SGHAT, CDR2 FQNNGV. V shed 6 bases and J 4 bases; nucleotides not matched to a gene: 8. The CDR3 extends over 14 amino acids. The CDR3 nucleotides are TGTGCCAGCAGGGGCAAGAGCGGGAGTTACGAGCAGTACTTC. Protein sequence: CASRGKSGSYEQYF.

CDR3 sequence (DNA): TGTGCCAGCAGCACAGCTGGAAACACCATATATTTT. Encoded protein: CASSTAGNTIYF. The chain uses TRBV9 and TRBJ1-3; D gene uncertain. The CDR3 contains 12 residues. Germline V gene lookup returns CDR1 SGDLS and CDR2 YYNGEE. Trimming removed 4 bases at V and 2 bases at J, with 4 bases between.

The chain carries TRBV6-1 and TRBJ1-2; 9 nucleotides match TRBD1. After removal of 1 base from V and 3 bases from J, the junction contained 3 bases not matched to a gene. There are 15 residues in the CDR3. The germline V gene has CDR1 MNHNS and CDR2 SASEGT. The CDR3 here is CASSEGDRVDYGYTF. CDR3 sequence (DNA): TGTGCCAGCAGTGAAGGGGACAGGGTTGACTATGGCTACACCTTC.

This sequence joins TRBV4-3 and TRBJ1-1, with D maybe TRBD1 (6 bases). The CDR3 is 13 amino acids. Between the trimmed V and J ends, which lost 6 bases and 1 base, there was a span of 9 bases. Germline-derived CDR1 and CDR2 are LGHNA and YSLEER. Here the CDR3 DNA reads TGCGCCAGCAGGGACAGTGCGAACACTGAAGCTTTCTTT. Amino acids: CASRDSANTEAFF.

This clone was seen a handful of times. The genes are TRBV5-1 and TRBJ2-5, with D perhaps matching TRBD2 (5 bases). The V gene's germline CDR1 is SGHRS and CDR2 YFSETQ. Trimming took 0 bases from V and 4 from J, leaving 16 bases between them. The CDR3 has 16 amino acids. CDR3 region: CASSLAGLASIETQYF. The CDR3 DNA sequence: TGCGCCAGCAGCTTGGCCGGGCTAGCCTCGATAGAGACCCAGTACTTC.

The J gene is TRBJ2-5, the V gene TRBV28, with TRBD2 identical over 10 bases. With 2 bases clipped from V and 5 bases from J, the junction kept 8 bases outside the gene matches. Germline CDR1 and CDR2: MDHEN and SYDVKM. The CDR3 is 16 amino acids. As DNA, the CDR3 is TGTGCCAGCAGTTTAAGAGGGCTAGCGGGAGCGGAGACCCAGTACTTC. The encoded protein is CASSLRGLAGAETQYF.

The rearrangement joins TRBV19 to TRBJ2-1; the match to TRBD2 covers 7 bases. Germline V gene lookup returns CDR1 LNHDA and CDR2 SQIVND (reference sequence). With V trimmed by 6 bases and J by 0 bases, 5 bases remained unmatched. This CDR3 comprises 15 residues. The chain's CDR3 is CASRVAGDSYNEQFF. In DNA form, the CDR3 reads TGTGCCAGTAGAGTAGCGGGTGACTCCTACAATGAGCAGTTCTTC.

CDR3 in DNA: TGTGCCAGCAGCAAAGGGCGGGACGACACCTACAATGAGCAGTTCTTC. The encoded protein is CASSKGRDDTYNEQFF. The chain couples TRBV21-1 to TRBJ2-1; the table's D call, TRBD2, has no DNA check behind it. TRBV21-1 is recorded as a pseudogene. The CDR3 totals 16 residues.

CDR3 bases: TGCGCCAGCAGCTTGCGTCCAGAGACCTCTGGGGCCAACGTCCTGACTTTC. It yields the protein CASSLRPETSGANVLTF. This rearrangement joins TRBV5-1 to TRBJ2-6, with D uncertain. This CDR3 is built from 17 residues. In germline, CDR1 is SGHRS, CDR2 YFSETQ. Deletions cut 1 base from V and 0 bases from J, with 11 bases between.

CDR3 in amino acids: CASSDSRSSDTQYF. The CDR3 DNA reads TGTGCCAGCAGTGACTCACGGAGTTCAGATACGCAGTATTTT. The chain carries TRBV6-4 and TRBJ2-3; D gene unclear. The V gene lost 0 bases and the J gene lost 4 bases, with 8 bases spanning the gap. Germline V gene data show CDR1 as MRHNA and CDR2 as SNTAGT. This CDR3 is 14 amino acids long.

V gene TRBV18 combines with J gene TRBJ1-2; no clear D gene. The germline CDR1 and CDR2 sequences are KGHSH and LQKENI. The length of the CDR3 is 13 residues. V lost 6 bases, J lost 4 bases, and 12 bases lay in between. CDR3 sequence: CASSPDATYGYTF. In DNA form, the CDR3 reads TGTGCCAGCTCGCCGGACGCAACCTATGGCTACACCTTC. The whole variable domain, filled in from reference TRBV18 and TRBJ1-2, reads NAGVMQNPRHLVRRRGQEARLRCSPMKGHSHVYWYRQLPEEGLKFMVYLQKENIIDESGMPKERFSAEFPKEGPSILRIQQVVRGDSAAYFCASSPDATYGYTFGSGTRLTVV.

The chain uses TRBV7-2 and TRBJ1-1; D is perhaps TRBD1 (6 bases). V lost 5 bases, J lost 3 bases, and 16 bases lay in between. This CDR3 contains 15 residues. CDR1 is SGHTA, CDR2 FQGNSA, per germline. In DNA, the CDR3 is TGTGCCAGCAGCCCCAGTCCAGGGGTGCACACTGAAGCTTTCTTT. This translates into CASSPSPGVHTEAFF.

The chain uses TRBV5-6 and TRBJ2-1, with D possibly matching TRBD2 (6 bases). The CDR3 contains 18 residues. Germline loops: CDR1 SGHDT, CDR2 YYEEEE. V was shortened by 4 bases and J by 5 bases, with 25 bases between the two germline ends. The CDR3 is CASSRLLPGIGGDNEQFF. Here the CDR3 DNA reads TGTGCCAGCAGCCGGCTACTACCTGGAATAGGAGGGGACAATGAGCAGTTCTTC.

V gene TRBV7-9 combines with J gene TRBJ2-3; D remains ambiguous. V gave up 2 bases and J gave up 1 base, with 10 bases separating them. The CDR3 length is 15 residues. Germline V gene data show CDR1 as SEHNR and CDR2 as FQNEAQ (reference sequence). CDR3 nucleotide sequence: TGTGCCAGCAGCTTAATTGCCAGCGGCACAGATACGCAGTATTTT. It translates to CASSLIASGTDTQYF.

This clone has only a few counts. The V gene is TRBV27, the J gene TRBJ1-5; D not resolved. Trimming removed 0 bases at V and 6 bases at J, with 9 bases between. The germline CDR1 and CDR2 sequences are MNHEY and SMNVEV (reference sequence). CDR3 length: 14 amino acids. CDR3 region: CASSLSGLGQPQHF. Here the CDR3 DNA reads TGTGCCAGCAGTTTATCAGGGTTAGGTCAGCCCCAGCATTTT.

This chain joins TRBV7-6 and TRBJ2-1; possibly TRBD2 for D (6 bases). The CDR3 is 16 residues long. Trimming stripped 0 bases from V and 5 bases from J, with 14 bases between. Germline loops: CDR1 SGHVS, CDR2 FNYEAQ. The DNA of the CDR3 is TGTGCCAGCAGCTTAGCCCTCGGACTACCTGACAATGAGCAGTTCTTC. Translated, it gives CASSLALGLPDNEQFF.

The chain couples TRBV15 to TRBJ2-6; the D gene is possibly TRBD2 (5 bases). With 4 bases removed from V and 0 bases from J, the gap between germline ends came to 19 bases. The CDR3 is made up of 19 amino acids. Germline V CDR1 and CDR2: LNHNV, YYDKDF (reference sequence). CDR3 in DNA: TGTGCCACCAGCACTGAGGGAGTTAACCCACTCTCTGGGGCCAACGTCCTGACTTTC. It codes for CATSTEGVNPLSGANVLTF.

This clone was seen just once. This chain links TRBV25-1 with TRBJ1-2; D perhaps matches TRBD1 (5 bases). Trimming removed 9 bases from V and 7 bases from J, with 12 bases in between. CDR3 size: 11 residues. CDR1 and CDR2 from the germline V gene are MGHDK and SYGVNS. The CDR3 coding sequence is TGTGCCAGTTCTGGGGCGGTTGGCTACACCTTC. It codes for CASSGAVGYTF.

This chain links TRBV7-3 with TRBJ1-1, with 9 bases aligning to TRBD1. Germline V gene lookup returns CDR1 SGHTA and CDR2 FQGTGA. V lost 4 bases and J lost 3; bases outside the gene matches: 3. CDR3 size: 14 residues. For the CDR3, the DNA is TGTGCCAGCAGCTCCGGACAGGGGCACACTGAAGCTTTCTTT. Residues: CASSSGQGHTEAFF.

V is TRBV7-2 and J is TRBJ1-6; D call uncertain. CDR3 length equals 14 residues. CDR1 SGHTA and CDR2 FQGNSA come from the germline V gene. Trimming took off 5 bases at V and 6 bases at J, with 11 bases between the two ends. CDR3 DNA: TGTGCCAGCAGCCCTCGACTAACTAATTCACCCCTCCACTTT. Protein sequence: CASSPRLTNSPLHF.